A selection of T cell receptor beta chains follows, all from one sample in a study of T cell responses to AZD1222 COVID-19 vaccine. Assay: immunoSEQ multiplex PCR; the TCRdb copy retains only in-frame clones and omits some. The sample comprises approximately 89,000 clones, just over 85% of which are singletons, and 5.6% rests with the top ten. Sequencing was performed on peripheral blood, taken 28 days after the second AZD1222 dose. Receptor source: an adult who received the AZD1222 COVID-19 vaccine. The CDR3 runs from the conserved cysteine through the conserved F or W.

v_call: TRBV7-2
j_call: TRBJ2-3
cdr3_aa: CASSPQTSGGLDTQYF

v_call: TRBV28
j_call: TRBJ2-3
cdr3_aa: CASSSGRQGTDTQYF

v_call: TRBV27
j_call: TRBJ1-4
cdr3_aa: CASRSAGTGGEKLFF

v_call: TRBV5-1
j_call: TRBJ2-2
cdr3_aa: CASRNSAGTGELFF

v_call: TRBV6-5
j_call: TRBJ1-2
cdr3_aa: CASRPGQGGSYGYTF

v_call: TRBV3-1/TRBV3-2
j_call: TRBJ2-5
cdr3_aa: CASSQAAEGPGETQYF

v_call: TRBV5-1
j_call: TRBJ1-4
cdr3_aa: CASSLGQTSNEKLFF

v_call: TRBV7-9
j_call: TRBJ2-2
cdr3_aa: CASSAQGANTGELFF

v_call: TRBV19
j_call: TRBJ1-4
cdr3_aa: CASSITPNEKLFF

v_call: TRBV10-3
j_call: TRBJ2-2
cdr3_aa: CAIGDRVTGELFF

v_call: TRBV7-9
j_call: TRBJ2-5
cdr3_aa: CASSLEVLETQYF

v_call: TRBV19
j_call: TRBJ1-1
cdr3_aa: CASSIWAATTDTEAFF

v_call: TRBV28
j_call: TRBJ2-7
cdr3_aa: CASNLARQNEQYF

v_call: TRBV19
j_call: TRBJ2-4
cdr3_aa: CASSNPGDKNIQYF

v_call: TRBV5-6
j_call: TRBJ2-7
cdr3_aa: CASSRSTGVLSSEQYF

v_call: TRBV6-2/TRBV6-3
j_call: TRBJ2-1
cdr3_aa: CASSYSFEQFF

v_call: TRBV6-5
j_call: TRBJ1-2
cdr3_aa: CASTYGGGGYTF

v_call: TRBV28
j_call: TRBJ1-2
cdr3_aa: CASSLGHNYGYTF

v_call: TRBV6-5
j_call: TRBJ2-2
cdr3_aa: CASSYSVALGELFF

v_call: TRBV4-1
j_call: TRBJ1-5
cdr3_aa: CASSHRDRGRGGGQPQHF

v_call: TRBV24-1
j_call: TRBJ2-5
cdr3_aa: CATSHSGSGWETQYF

v_call: TRBV2
j_call: TRBJ1-2
cdr3_aa: CASTYTGPYGYTF

v_call: TRBV2
j_call: TRBJ1-5
cdr3_aa: CASSYLQGQPQHF

v_call: TRBV10-2
j_call: TRBJ1-3
cdr3_aa: CASTTWGPLGQGLGDSGNTIYF

v_call: TRBV7-8
j_call: TRBJ2-1
cdr3_aa: CASSPGHSNEQFF

v_call: TRBV10-3
j_call: TRBJ1-4
cdr3_aa: CAISEGGLGNEKLFF

v_call: TRBV6-5
j_call: TRBJ2-1
cdr3_aa: CASSPWAGGENEQFF

v_call: TRBV3-1/TRBV3-2
j_call: TRBJ2-3
cdr3_aa: CATSSASGGGLGQYF

v_call: TRBV5-1
j_call: TRBJ2-3
cdr3_aa: CASSLDGQTTDTQYF

v_call: TRBV29-1
j_call: TRBJ1-1
cdr3_aa: CSVEGLGNTEAFF

v_call: TRBV6-5
j_call: TRBJ1-6
cdr3_aa: CASSTAGRGNSPLHF

v_call: TRBV28
j_call: TRBJ1-2
cdr3_aa: CASSSPDRAGGYTF

v_call: TRBV10-3
j_call: TRBJ1-6
cdr3_aa: CAISEMGFNSPLHF

v_call: TRBV19
j_call: TRBJ2-3
cdr3_aa: CASTAAGGDTQYF

v_call: TRBV6-5
j_call: TRBJ2-5
cdr3_aa: CASSLGLAGSETQYF

v_call: TRBV7-7
j_call: TRBJ1-2
cdr3_aa: CASSREGNPFLYGYTF

v_call: TRBV21-1
j_call: TRBJ1-4
cdr3_aa: CASHDRGTANEKLFF

v_call: TRBV4-2
j_call: TRBJ1-1
cdr3_aa: CASSQDGGMNTEAFF

v_call: TRBV3-1/TRBV3-2
j_call: TRBJ1-3
cdr3_aa: CASRPASSGNTIYF

v_call: TRBV4-1
j_call: TRBJ1-2
cdr3_aa: CASSQEQGLRGYTF

v_call: TRBV29-1
j_call: TRBJ2-2
cdr3_aa: CSVDLGTGYTGELFF

v_call: TRBV11-2
j_call: TRBJ2-7
cdr3_aa: CASSLDRGTWNFF

v_call: TRBV4-3
j_call: TRBJ1-2
cdr3_aa: CASSQDGRRGSYTF

v_call: TRBV18
j_call: TRBJ1-2
cdr3_aa: CASSPPDGYGYTF

v_call: TRBV3-1/TRBV3-2
j_call: TRBJ2-2
cdr3_aa: CASSQAPGEVFGELFF

v_call: TRBV12-3/TRBV12-4
j_call: TRBJ1-2
cdr3_aa: CASSQDRVGGYTF

v_call: TRBV30
j_call: TRBJ1-1
cdr3_aa: CAWSDPGRRAFF

v_call: TRBV30
j_call: TRBJ1-6
cdr3_aa: CAWMERGGRNSPLHF

v_call: TRBV27
j_call: TRBJ2-1
cdr3_aa: CASSLSGGLAGRNEQFF

v_call: TRBV28
j_call: TRBJ2-7
cdr3_aa: CASSSSGTGGYEQYF

v_call: TRBV19
j_call: TRBJ2-5
cdr3_aa: CASSLSGRAETQYF

v_call: TRBV27
j_call: TRBJ2-4
cdr3_aa: CASSRNRVAKNIQYF

v_call: TRBV5-5
j_call: TRBJ2-7
cdr3_aa: CASSLIAGGSYEQYF